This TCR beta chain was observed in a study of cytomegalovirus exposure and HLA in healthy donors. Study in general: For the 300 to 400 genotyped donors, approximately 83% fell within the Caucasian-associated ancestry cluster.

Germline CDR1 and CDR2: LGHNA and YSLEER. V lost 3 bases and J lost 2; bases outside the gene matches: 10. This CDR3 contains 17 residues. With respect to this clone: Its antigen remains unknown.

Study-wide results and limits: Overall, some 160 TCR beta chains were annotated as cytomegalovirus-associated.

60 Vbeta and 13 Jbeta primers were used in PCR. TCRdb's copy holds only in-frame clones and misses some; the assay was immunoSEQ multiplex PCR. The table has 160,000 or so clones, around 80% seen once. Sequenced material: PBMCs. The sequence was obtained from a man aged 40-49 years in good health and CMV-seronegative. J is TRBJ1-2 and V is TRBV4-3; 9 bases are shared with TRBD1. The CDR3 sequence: CASSQGHGTGPNYGYTF. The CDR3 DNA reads TGCGCCAGCAGCCAGGGACACGGGACAGGGCCAAACTATGGCTACACCTTC.